A single sample is the source of the 19 T cell receptor beta chains below, sequenced in a study of CD8 T cells in ankylosing spondylitis. TCRdb reprocessed the 5' RACE reads with MiXCR, giving one entry per CDR3 protein. The table includes 400,000 or so distinct CDR3 sequences, 26% detected once. Their recognized antigens are unknown. General observations from the study: Eight highly homologous variants formed a TCR beta motif that appeared characteristic of ankylosing spondylitis blood.

The material sequenced was blood, either unsorted or a sorted T cell fraction (not recorded which). The receptor source for this set is a male donor with ankylosing spondylitis.

The chain recombines TRBV6-1 with TRBJ1-5, with D possibly matching TRBD1 (6 bases). The CDR3 is made up of 13 amino acids. V lost 7 bases, J lost 5 bases, and 12 bases lay in between. CDR1 is MNHNS, CDR2 SASEGT, per germline. The CDR3 coding sequence is TGTGCCAGCACGAAGGCAGGGGATCAGCCCCAGCATTTT. This translates into CASTKAGDQPQHF.

The chain joins TRBV5-1 to TRBJ1-1; D ambiguous. Looked up from germline, CDR1 is SGHRS and CDR2 is YFSETQ. CDR3 length: 14 residues. Trimming stripped 6 bases from V and 3 bases from J, with 15 bases between. CDR3 bases: TGCGCCAGCACCGTTGAAGGTGCGCACACTGAAGCTTTCTTT. This translates into CASTVEGAHTEAFF.

In this sample, this clonotype turned up a few times. The chain carries TRBV3-1 and TRBJ2-7, with D perhaps TRBD1 (6 bases). Germline V CDR1 and CDR2: LGHDT, YNNKEL (reference sequence). The CDR3 extends over 14 amino acids. Trimming shortened V by 3 bases and J by 2 bases, and 11 bases separated the two germline ends. CDR3: CASSHVTGTYEQYF. The CDR3 DNA reads TGTGCCAGCAGCCATGTGACAGGTACCTACGAGCAGTACTTC.

V gene TRBV29-1 combines with J gene TRBJ2-1; TRBD2 agrees at 12 bases. CDR3 size: 16 residues. Germline V gene data show CDR1 as SQVTM and CDR2 as ANQGSEA. J gave up 5 bases and V 4 bases, and 9 bases lay outside the gene matches. DNA of the CDR3: TGCAGCGTTGGACTAGCGGGAGAATATGTTGACAATGAGCAGTTCTTC. It is translated as CSVGLAGEYVDNEQFF.

This clonotype was recorded many times. J is TRBJ2-1 and V is TRBV12-3 or TRBV12-4, with D possibly matching TRBD2 (6 bases). V was shortened by 5 bases and J by 4 bases, with 12 bases between the two germline ends. The CDR3 covers 14 residues. The CDR3 coding sequence is TGTGCCAGCAGTCGCTCCGGGACTTACAATGAGCAGTTCTTC. Amino acid sequence: CASSRSGTYNEQFF.

The CDR3 nucleotides are TGCGCCAGCAGCAGCACATCCGGGACTAGGATCACCGGGGAGCTGTTTTTT. Translating gives CASSSTSGTRITGELFF. The chain employs TRBV5-1 and TRBJ2-2; 8 bases are shared with TRBD2. Germline V CDR1 and CDR2: SGHRS, YFSETQ. V lost 4 bases, J lost 4 bases, and 12 bases stayed unmatched. This CDR3 has 17 amino acids.

The gene calls are TRBV20-1 and TRBJ1-1; D possibly corresponds to TRBD1 (5 bases). CDR3 length equals 12 residues. The germline gives CDR1 DFQATT, CDR2 SNEGSKA (reference sequence). Trimming left V 1 base short and J 5 bases short, with 8 bases between. The CDR3 sequence: CSARGGVTEAFF. The CDR3, as DNA: TGCAGTGCTAGAGGAGGGGTTACTGAAGCTTTCTTT.

This clonotype was seen a handful of times. This chain links TRBV5-6 with TRBJ1-2; D is ambiguous. The CDR3 is 15 residues long. V was shortened by 7 bases and J by 3 bases, with 19 bases between the two germline ends. Per germline, CDR1 SGHDT and CDR2 YYEEEE. DNA for the CDR3: TGTGCCAGCCTAAAGTTGAGGGATCATTACTATGGCTACACCTTC. It translates to CASLKLRDHYYGYTF.

This clonotype occurred a few times. The chain joins TRBV5-1 to TRBJ1-2; no firm D call. The germline gives CDR1 SGHRS, CDR2 YFSETQ. This CDR3 contains 15 residues. V was pared by 0 bases and J by 1 base, with 10 bases between. The CDR3 DNA is TGCGCCAGCAGCTTGGTGACGGATGTTAACTATGGCTACACCTTC. Its translation is CASSLVTDVNYGYTF.

The rearrangement uses TRBV5-5 and TRBJ2-1, with a tentative D call TRBD2 (7 bases). The CDR3 is 14 amino acids. Trimming took off 4 bases at V and 6 bases at J, with 14 bases between the two ends. Germline V lookup: CDR1 SGHKS, CDR2 YYEKEE (reference sequence). CDR3 loop: CASSRGGGGNEQFF. The DNA of the CDR3 is TGTGCCAGCAGCCGGGGAGGGGGAGGCAATGAGCAGTTCTTC. The variable domain in full, with the rest retrieved from reference TRBV5-5 and TRBJ2-1, is DAGVTQSPTHLIKTRGQQVTLRCSPISGHKSVSWYQQVLGQGPQFIFQYYEKEERGRGNFPDRFSARQFPNYSSELNVNALLLGDSALYLCASSRGGGGNEQFFGPGTRLTVL.

The rearrangement joins TRBV6-5 to TRBJ2-6; D is unclear. The CDR3 runs to 14 residues. Germline V gene data show CDR1 as MNHEY and CDR2 as SVGAGI. Trimming took 4 bases from V and 4 from J, leaving 8 bases between them. The CDR3 DNA reads as TGTGCCAGCAGTTCCCCCGGCGGGGCCAACGTCCTGACTTTC. This gives the protein CASSSPGGANVLTF.

The chain uses TRBV11-2 and TRBJ2-5; 7 bases align to TRBD2. The CDR3 is 16 amino acids. Germline lookup yields CDR1 SGHAT and CDR2 FQNNGV. J was trimmed by 4 bases and V by 5 bases; bases with no gene match: 13. CDR3: CASSKSGVATGETQYF. The CDR3 region has the DNA TGTGCCAGCAGCAAAAGCGGGGTAGCCACGGGAGAGACCCAGTACTTC. Full variable domain (remainder filled in from reference TRBV11-2 and TRBJ2-5): EAGVAQSPRYKIIEKRQSVAFWCNPISGHATLYWYQQILGQGPKLLIQFQNNGVVDDSQLPKDRFSAERLKGVDSTLKIQPAKLEDSAVYLCASSKSGVATGETQYFGPGTRLLVL.

This sequence joins TRBV24-1 and TRBJ1-5; D is unresolved. The length of the CDR3 is 15 residues. V lost 3 bases and J lost 1, with 9 bases in between. CDR1 KGHDR and CDR2 SFDVKD come from the germline V gene. CDR3 loop: CATSDTRVSNQPQHF. CDR3 DNA sequence: TGTGCCACCAGTGATACCCGAGTGAGCAATCAGCCCCAGCATTTT.

This clonotype has ten or more counts. The genes are TRBV12-3 or TRBV12-4 and TRBJ2-7, with D maybe TRBD2 (6 bases). Trimming shortened V by 5 bases and J by 0 bases, and 14 bases separated the two germline ends. The CDR3 is made up of 15 amino acids. CDR3 sequence (DNA): TGTGCCAGCAGTCCCGGGACTCCCAGCTCCTACGAGCAGTACTTC. As protein: CASSPGTPSSYEQYF.

This clonotype was counted ten times or more. The chain joins TRBV5-6 to TRBJ2-7; D is unresolved. From germline, CDR1 is SGHDT and CDR2 YYEEEE. Trimming removed 0 bases at V and 7 bases at J, with 11 bases between. The CDR3 has 13 amino acids. The CDR3 sequence is CASSLALGVEQYV. The CDR3 DNA follows: TGTGCCAGCAGCTTGGCCCTTGGGGTAGAGCAGTACGTC.

This chain uses TRBV5-1 with TRBJ1-2; the match to TRBD1 covers 9 bases. The CDR3 runs to 15 residues. Trimming cost V 0 bases and J 8 bases; bases outside gene matches: 8. Germline V gene lookup returns CDR1 SGHRS and CDR2 YFSETQ. The CDR3 sequence is CASSLETGGTIGYTF. The CDR3 nucleotides read TGCGCCAGCAGCTTGGAGACAGGGGGAACTATAGGCTACACCTTC.

The chain employs TRBV3-1 and TRBJ1-1; 8 positions agree with TRBD1. Germline V gene sequence: CDR1 LGHDT, CDR2 YNNKEL (reference sequence). The CDR3 sequence is 16 residues long. After removal of 2 bases from V and 1 base from J, the junction contained 6 bases not matched to a gene. The CDR3 nucleotides are TGTGCCAGCAGCCAATTCCCAGGGGGCGCGAACACTGAAGCTTTCTTT. Translated, it gives CASSQFPGGANTEAFF.

The chain couples TRBV3-1 to TRBJ2-1; D gene uncertain. V was cut by 5 bases and J by 5 bases, with 16 bases left in between. CDR1 LGHDT and CDR2 YNNKEL come from the germline V gene (reference sequence). The CDR3 is 15 amino acids. The CDR3 region has the DNA TGTGCCAGCAGCTTTTTAGATGGACCGAACAATGAGCAGTTCTTC. It codes for CASSFLDGPNNEQFF.

There are a few counts of this clonotype. The chain uses TRBV14 and TRBJ2-7; TRBD2 is a possible D gene (6 bases). V shed 0 bases and J shed 6 bases, with 15 bases lying between them. Germline lookup yields CDR1 SGHDN and CDR2 FVKESK. This CDR3 comprises 15 residues. The CDR3 reads CASSQDSAGRSEQYV. In DNA form, the CDR3 reads TGTGCCAGCAGCCAAGATTCAGCGGGTCGTTCCGAGCAGTACGTC.